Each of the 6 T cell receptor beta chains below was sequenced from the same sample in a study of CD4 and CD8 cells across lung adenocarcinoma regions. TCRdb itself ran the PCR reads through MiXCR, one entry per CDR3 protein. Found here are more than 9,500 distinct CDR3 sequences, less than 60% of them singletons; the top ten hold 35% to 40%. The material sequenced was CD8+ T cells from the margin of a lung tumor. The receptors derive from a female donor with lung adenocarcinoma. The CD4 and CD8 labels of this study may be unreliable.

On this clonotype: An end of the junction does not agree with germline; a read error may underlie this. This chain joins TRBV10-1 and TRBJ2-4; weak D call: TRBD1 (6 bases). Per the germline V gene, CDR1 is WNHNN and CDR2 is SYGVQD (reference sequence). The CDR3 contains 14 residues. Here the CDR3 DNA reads TGCGGCAGCTGGGGGCTGACTGCCAAAAACACGCAGTACTTC. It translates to CGSWGLTAKNTQYF.

The CDR3 DNA reads as TGTGCCAGCAGTTTTGGCGGGGAGGGCGAGGAGACCCAGTACTTC. Translation gives CASSFGGEGEETQYF. The V call is TRBV28, the J call TRBJ2-1; 7 nucleotides align to TRBD2. The J call may be faulty, since TRBJ2-5 better matches the DNA end. The germline CDR1 and CDR2 sequences are MDHEN and SYDVKM. There are 15 residues in the CDR3.

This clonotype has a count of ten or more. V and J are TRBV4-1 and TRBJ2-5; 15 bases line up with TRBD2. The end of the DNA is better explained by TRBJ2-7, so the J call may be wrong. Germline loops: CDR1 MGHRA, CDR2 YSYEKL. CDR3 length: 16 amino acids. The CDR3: CASSQVGLAGGYEQYF. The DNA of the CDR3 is TGCGCCAGCAGCCAAGTGGGACTAGCGGGGGGCTACGAGCAGTACTTC.

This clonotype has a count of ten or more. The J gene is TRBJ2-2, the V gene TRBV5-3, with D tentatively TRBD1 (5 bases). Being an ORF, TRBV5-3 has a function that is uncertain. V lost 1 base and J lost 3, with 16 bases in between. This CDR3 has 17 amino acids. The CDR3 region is CARSLRSSRGDTGELFF. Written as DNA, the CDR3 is TGTGCCAGAAGCTTGAGGAGTAGTAGGGGTGACACCGGGGAGCTGTTTTTT.

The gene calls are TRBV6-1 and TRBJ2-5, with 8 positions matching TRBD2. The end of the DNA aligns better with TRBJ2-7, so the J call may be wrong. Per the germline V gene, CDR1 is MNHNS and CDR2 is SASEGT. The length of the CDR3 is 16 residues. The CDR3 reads CASSRTGTRGDYEQYF. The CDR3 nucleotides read TGTGCCAGCAGTCGTACCGGGACTAGGGGAGATTACGAGCAGTACTTC.

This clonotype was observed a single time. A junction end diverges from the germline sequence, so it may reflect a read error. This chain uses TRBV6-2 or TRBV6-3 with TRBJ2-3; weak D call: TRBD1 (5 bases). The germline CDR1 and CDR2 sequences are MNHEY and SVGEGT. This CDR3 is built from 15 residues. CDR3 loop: CASSYAEGATNIQYF. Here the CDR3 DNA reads TGTGCCAGCAGTTACGCGGAAGGGGCCACAAATATTCAGTATTTC.